This TCR beta chain is from a study of control samples from healthy donors and cancer patients (dated by TCRdb to the early 2020s). As encoded in the germline V gene, CDR1 is LGHNT while CDR2 is FRNRAP. Including cysteine and phenylalanine, the CDR3 has 13 amino acids. Only the CDR3 DNA is retained, 39 bases long and in frame from the first base. The V end gives up 6 bases and the J end 9 bases, leaving 6 bases in the junction not matched to a gene. As to this clone: Its antigen target is currently unknown. Per-base qualities were not stored, and no clone one base away is much larger.

To prepare the library, the immunoSEQ multiplex PCR assay was applied. In TCRdb, the immuneACCESS table is reduced to in-frame sequences with V and J assigned. These tables do not hold every clone; where another copy was compared, an unresolved V gene accounts for under half, and the others remain unexplained. The sample profile shows about 74,000 clones; approximately 91% of them were found once. The ten largest clones capture around 5.7% of the sample. The rearranged chain carries TRBV12-5 and TRBJ2-2; 8 central nucleotides agree with TRBD1. The clonotype comes from a woman aged 50 to 60 in good health. The sequenced sample consisted of blood. At the DNA level, the sequence is TGTGCTAGTGGCAGGGACAGGATCCGGGAGCTGTTTTTT. It encodes CASGRDRIRELFF.